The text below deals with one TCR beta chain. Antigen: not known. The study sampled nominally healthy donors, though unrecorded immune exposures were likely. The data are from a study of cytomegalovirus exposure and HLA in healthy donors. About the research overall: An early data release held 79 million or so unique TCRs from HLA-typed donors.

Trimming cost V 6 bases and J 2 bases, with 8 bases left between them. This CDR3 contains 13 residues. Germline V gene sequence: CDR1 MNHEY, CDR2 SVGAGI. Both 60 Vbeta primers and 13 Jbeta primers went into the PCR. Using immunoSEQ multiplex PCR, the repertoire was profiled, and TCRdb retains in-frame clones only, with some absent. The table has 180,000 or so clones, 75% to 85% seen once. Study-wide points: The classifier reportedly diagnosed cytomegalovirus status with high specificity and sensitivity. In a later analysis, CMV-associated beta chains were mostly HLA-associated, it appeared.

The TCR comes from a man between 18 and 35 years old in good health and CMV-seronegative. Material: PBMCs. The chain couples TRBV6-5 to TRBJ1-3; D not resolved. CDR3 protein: CASRIIAGNTIYF. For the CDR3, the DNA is TGTGCCAGCAGAATAATAGCTGGAAACACCATATATTTT.